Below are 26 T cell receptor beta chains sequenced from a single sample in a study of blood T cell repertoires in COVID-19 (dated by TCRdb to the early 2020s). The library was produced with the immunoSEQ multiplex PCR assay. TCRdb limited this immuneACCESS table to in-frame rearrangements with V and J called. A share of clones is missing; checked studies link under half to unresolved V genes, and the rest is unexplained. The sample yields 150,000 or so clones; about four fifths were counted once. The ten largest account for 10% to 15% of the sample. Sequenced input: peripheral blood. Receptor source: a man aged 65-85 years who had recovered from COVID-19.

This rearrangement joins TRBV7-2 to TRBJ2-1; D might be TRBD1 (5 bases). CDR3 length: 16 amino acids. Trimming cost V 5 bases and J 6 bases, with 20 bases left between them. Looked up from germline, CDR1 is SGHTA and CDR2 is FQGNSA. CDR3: CASSLRQSPTLNEQFF. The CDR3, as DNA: TGTGCCAGCAGCCTGAGACAGTCCCCAACCCTCAATGAGCAGTTCTTC. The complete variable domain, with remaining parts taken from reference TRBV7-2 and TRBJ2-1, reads GAGVSQSPSNKVTEKGKDVELRCDPISGHTALYWYRQSLGQGLEFLIYFQGNSAPDKSGLPSDRFSAERTGGSVSTLTIQRTQQEDSAVYLCASSLRQSPTLNEQFFGPGTRLTVL.

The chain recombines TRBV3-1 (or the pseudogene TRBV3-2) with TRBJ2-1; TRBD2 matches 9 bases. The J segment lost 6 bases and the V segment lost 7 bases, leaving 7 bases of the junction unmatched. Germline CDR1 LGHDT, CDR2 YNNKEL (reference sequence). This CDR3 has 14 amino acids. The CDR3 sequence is CASTLTAGGNEQFF. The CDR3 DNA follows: TGTGCCAGCACCCTAACAGCGGGAGGCAATGAGCAGTTCTTC.

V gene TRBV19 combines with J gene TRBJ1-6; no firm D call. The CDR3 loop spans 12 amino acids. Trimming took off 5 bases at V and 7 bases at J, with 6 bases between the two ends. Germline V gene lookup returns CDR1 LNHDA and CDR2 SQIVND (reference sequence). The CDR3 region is CASSDTNSPLHF. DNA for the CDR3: TGTGCCAGTAGTGACACGAATTCACCCCTCCACTTT.

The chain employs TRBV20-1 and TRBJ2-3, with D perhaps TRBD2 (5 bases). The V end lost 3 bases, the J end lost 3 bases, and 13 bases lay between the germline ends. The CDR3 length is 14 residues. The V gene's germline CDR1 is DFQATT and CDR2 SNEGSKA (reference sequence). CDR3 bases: TGCAGTGCTAGTGTGGGAGAGGGAACAGATACGCAGTATTTT. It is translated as CSASVGEGTDTQYF.

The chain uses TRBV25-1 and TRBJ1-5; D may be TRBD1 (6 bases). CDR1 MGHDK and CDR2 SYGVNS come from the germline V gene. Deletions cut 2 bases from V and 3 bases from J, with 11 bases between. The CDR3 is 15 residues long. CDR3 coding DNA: TGTGCCAGCAGTGAACGGGGGGGGCTCAATCAGCCCCAGCATTTT. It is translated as CASSERGGLNQPQHF.

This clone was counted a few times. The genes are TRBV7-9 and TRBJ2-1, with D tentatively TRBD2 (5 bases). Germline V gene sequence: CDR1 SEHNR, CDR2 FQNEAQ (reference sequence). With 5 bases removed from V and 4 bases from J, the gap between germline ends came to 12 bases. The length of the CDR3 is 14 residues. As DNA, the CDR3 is TGTGCCAGCAGCCCCAGCGGAACTTACAATGAGCAGTTCTTC. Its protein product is CASSPSGTYNEQFF.

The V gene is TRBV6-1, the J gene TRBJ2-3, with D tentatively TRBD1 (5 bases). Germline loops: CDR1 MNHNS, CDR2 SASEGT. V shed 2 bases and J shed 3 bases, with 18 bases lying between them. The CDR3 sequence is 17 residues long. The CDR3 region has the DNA TGTGCCAGCAGTGAAAATAGGGGTGTTCTCCCTACAGATACGCAGTATTTT. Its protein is CASSENRGVLPTDTQYF.

CDR3 DNA sequence: TGTGCCAGCAGATCGGCGGGCCCGGGCGAGCAGTACTTC. Amino acid sequence: CASRSAGPGEQYF. The V and J genes are TRBV7-8 and TRBJ2-7, with D possibly matching TRBD2 (5 bases). The CDR3 runs 13 residues. Germline V gene lookup returns CDR1 SGHVS and CDR2 FQNEAQ. The V end lost 6 bases, the J end lost 6 bases, and 15 bases lay between the germline ends.

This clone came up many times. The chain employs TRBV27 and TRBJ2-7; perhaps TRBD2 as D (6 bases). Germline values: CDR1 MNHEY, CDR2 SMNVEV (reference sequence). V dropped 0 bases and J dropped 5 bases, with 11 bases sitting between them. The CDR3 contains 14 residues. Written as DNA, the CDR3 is TGTGCCAGCAGTTTATCCGGGAGAGCCCACGAGCAGTACTTC. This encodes CASSLSGRAHEQYF.

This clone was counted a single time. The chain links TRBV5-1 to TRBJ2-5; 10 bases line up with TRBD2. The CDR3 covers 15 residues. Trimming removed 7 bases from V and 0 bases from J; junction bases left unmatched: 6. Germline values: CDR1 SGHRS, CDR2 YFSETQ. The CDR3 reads CASGAGTSDQETQYF. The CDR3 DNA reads TGCGCCAGCGGAGCCGGGACTAGCGACCAAGAGACCCAGTACTTC.

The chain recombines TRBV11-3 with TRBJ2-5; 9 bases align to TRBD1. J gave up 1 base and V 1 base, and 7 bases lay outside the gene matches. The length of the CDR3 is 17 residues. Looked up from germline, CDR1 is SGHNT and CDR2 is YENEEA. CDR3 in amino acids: CASSLGKDRGFQETQYF. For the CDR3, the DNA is TGTGCCAGCAGCTTAGGAAAGGACAGGGGATTCCAAGAGACCCAGTACTTC.

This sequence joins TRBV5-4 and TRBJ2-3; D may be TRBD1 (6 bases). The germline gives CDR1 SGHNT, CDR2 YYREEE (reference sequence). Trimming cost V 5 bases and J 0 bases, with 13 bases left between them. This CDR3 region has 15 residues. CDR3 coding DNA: TGTGCCAGCAGAAGGACAGAACGCAGCACAGATACGCAGTATTTT. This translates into CASRRTERSTDTQYF.

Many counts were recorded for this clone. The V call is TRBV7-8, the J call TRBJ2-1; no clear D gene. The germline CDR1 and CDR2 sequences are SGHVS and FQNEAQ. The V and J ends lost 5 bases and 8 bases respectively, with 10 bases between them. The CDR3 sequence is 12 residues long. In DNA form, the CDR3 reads TGTGCCAGCAGCCCCCTACTCCATGAGCAGTTCTTC. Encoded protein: CASSPLLHEQFF. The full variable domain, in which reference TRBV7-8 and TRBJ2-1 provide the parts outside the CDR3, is GAGVSQSPRYKVAKRGQDVALRCDPISGHVSLFWYQQALGQGPEFLTYFQNEAQLDKSGLPSDRFFAERPEGSVSTLKIQRTQQEDSAVYLCASSPLLHEQFFGPGTRLTVL.

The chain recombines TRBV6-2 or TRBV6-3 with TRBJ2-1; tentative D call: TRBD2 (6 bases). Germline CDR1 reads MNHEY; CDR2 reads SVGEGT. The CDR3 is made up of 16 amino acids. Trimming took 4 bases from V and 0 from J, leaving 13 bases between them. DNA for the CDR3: TGTGCCAGCAGTTTACGGCGGGGCAGCTCCTACAATGAGCAGTTCTTC. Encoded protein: CASSLRRGSSYNEQFF.

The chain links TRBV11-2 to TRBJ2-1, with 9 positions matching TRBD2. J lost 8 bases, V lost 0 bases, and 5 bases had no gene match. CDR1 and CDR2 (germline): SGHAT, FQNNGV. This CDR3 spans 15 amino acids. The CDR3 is CASSLEVSGRHEQFF. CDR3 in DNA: TGTGCCAGCAGCTTAGAGGTAAGCGGGAGGCATGAGCAGTTCTTC.

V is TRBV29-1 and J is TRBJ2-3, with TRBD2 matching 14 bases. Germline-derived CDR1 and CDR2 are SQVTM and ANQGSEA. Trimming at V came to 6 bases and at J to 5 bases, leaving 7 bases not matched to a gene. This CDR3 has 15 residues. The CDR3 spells CSVRGLAGGGDTQYF. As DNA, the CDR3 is TGCAGCGTAAGAGGACTAGCGGGAGGAGGAGATACGCAGTATTTT.

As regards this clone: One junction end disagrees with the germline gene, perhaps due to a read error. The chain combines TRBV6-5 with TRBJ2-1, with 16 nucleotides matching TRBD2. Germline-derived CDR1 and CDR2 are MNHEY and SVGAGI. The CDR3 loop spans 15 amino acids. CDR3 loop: CASSSGLAGGMKPLF. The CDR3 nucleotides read TGTGCCAGCAGTTCGGGACTAGCGGGAGGGATGAAGCCCCTCTTC.

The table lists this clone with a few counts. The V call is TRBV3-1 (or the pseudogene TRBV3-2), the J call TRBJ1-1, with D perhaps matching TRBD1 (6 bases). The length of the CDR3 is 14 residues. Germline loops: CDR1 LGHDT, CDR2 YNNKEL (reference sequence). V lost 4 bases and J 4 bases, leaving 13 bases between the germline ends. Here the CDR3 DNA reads TGTGCCAGCAGCCCTTACAGGGACGGCACTGAAGCTTTCTTT. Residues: CASSPYRDGTEAFF.

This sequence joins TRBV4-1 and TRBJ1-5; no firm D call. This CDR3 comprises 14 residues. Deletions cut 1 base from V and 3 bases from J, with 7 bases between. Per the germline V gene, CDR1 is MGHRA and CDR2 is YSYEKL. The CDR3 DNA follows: TGCGCCAGCAGCCAAGTCGACAACAATCAGCCCCAGCATTTT. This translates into CASSQVDNNQPQHF.

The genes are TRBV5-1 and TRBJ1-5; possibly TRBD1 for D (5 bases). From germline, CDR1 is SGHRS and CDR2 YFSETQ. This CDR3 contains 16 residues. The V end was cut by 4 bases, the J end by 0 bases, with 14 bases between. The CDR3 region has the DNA TGCGCCAGCAGCCCGGGGGAAGGCTATAGCAATCAGCCCCAGCATTTT. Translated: CASSPGEGYSNQPQHF.

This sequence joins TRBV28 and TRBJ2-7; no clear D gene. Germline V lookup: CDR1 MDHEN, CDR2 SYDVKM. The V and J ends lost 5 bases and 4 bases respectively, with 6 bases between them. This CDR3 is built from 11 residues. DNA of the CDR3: TGTGCCAGCAGTGGCCTTTACGAGCAGTACTTC. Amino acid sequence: CASSGLYEQYF.

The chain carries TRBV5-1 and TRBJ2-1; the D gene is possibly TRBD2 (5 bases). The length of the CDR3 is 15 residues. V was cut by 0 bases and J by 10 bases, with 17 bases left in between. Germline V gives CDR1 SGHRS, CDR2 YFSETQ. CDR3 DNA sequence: TGCGCCAGCAGCTTGGCCTATGGGGAGTCGGACGAGCAGTTCTTC. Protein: CASSLAYGESDEQFF.

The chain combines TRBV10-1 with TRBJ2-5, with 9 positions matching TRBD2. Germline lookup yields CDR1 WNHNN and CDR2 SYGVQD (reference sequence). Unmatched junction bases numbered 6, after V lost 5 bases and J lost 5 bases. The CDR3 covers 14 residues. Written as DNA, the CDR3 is TGCGCCAGCAGTTTAGCGGGAGCCGGGGAGACCCAGTACTTC. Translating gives CASSLAGAGETQYF.

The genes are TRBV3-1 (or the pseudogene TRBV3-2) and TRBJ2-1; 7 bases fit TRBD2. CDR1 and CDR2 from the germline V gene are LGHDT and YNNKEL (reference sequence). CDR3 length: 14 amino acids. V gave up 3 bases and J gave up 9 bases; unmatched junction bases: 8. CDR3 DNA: TGTGCCAGCAGCCAGAGATCTAGCGGAACTGAGCAGTTCTTC. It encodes CASSQRSSGTEQFF.

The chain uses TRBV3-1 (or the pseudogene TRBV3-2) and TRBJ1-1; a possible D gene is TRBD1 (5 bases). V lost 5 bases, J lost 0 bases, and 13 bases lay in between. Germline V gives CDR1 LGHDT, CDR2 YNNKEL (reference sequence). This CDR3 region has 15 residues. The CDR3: CASSTSDILNTEAFF. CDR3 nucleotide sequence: TGTGCCAGCAGCACCTCGGACATTTTGAACACTGAAGCTTTCTTT.

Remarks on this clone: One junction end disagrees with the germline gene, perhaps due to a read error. CDR3: CASTELAGVSTDTQYF. CDR3 sequence (DNA): TGTGCCAGCACTGAACTAGCGGGGGTTAGCACAGATACGCAGTATTTT. The chain joins TRBV6-1 to TRBJ2-3, with 11 bases matching TRBD2. The germline V gene encodes CDR1 MNHNS and CDR2 SASEGT. The CDR3 extends over 16 amino acids.